The rows below give T cell receptor beta chains drawn from one sample of a study of T-cell reconstitution after alpha-beta-depleted transplantation in children. In TCRdb, the PCR reads were re-called with MiXCR into one record per CDR3 protein. This table has approximately 99,000 distinct CDR3 sequences, approximately 6.6% appearing once. This sample comprised PBMCs, mostly from graft donor cells, obtained 360 days after TCRalphabeta/CD19-depleted stem cell transplant. The receptors come from a male patient aged 2 to 9 who had a stem cell transplant for acute lymphoblastic leukemia, so the T cells may come from the graft donor. The conserved cysteine and the conserved F or W are not part of the CDR3 here. The order of the fields is J gene, V gene, D gene, CDR3 protein. The D gene is left open where the match is weak.

TRBJ2-5	TRBV10-3	TRBD2	AISGGTRFYQETQY
TRBJ2-7	TRBV6-2/TRBV6-3	TRBD1	ASTLNRDRGREQY
TRBJ2-5	TRBV27	.	ATRGRKETQY
TRBJ2-5	TRBV7-9	.	ASSPREARETQY
TRBJ1-3	TRBV20-1	.	SARDPDSGNTIY
TRBJ2-7	TRBV6-1	TRBD2	ASSEFWEGPYEQY
TRBJ2-7	TRBV5-1	.	ASNRGNGGYEQY
TRBJ2-7	TRBV5-1	TRBD1	ASSFGQGYYEQY
TRBJ2-1	TRBV4-3	TRBD1	ASSLSRGSPGNEQF
TRBJ1-1	TRBV27	.	ASSQGSSEAF
TRBJ1-2	TRBV7-9	.	ASSPPTNYGYT
TRBJ1-1	TRBV29-1	.	SVGVTEAF
TRBJ2-1	TRBV4-2	.	ASSQDDRVYVEQF
TRBJ2-7	TRBV4-1	TRBD1	ASSQAPHLLGTDVEQY
TRBJ2-7	TRBV20-1	TRBD2	SALNLAGSSYEQY
TRBJ1-1	TRBV6-5	.	ASRPLTRWNTEAF
TRBJ2-7	TRBV27	.	ASSQRGGVSYEQY
TRBJ2-1	TRBV6-2/TRBV6-3	.	ASSLDSSNEQF
TRBJ1-2	TRBV7-9	.	ASSFPRGDYGYT